A selection of T cell receptor beta chains follows, all from one sample in a study of PD-1 blockade in classical Hodgkin lymphoma. Produced via immunoSEQ multiplex PCR; TCRdb's table is partial and in-frame only. Of 90,000 to 100,000 clones in the sample, roughly 80% were seen once. Sequences were derived from peripheral blood mononuclear cells (PBMCs), sampled before the second cycle of nivolumab. The receptors originated from a human donor with classical Hodgkin lymphoma. CDR3s include the opening cysteine and the closing phenylalanine or tryptophan.

J: TRBJ2-1; V: TRBV5-1; CDR3: CASSLLLGLSHEQFF
J: TRBJ2-3; V: TRBV19; CDR3: CASSNRPSSTDTQYF
J: TRBJ2-1; V: TRBV27; CDR3: CASTSGDSSYNEQFF
J: TRBJ2-3; V: TRBV11-2; CDR3: CASSSGVSTDTQYF
J: TRBJ2-3; V: TRBV11-3; CDR3: CASSTSGRWADTQYF
J: TRBJ1-3; V: TRBV30; CDR3: CAWGDGSGNTIYF
J: TRBJ2-1; V: TRBV7-9; CDR3: CASSLGLAGNEQFF
J: TRBJ2-3; V: TRBV19; CDR3: CASSPTVGLSTDTQYF
J: TRBJ1-4; V: TRBV10-3; CDR3: CAISESRNSNEKLFF
J: TRBJ1-1; V: TRBV10-3; CDR3: CAINPGGEQGPMNTEAFF
J: TRBJ2-3; V: TRBV2; CDR3: CASRFADTQYF
J: TRBJ1-3; V: TRBV7-2; CDR3: CASSLGAPGNTIYF
J: TRBJ1-1; V: TRBV6-5; CDR3: CASSYDRGPNTEAFF
J: TRBJ2-6; V: TRBV30; CDR3: CAWSVGGSGANVLTF
J: TRBJ2-5; V: TRBV7-9; CDR3: CASSFGEETQYF
J: TRBJ1-1; V: TRBV15; CDR3: CATSRDRAPGTEAFF
J: TRBJ2-5; V: TRBV28; CDR3: CASSLYTRLETQYF
J: TRBJ2-2; V: TRBV5-4; CDR3: CASSLVGLNTGELFF
J: TRBJ2-6; V: TRBV7-2; CDR3: CASSPRPGQGLAGANVLTF
J: TRBJ1-1; V: TRBV28; CDR3: CASSSQRGTGNTEAFF
J: TRBJ1-5; V: TRBV19; CDR3: CASSTGWDQPQHF
J: TRBJ2-1; V: TRBV5-4; CDR3: CASSFLGGGERFF
J: TRBJ1-1; V: TRBV18; CDR3: CASSPLDSSNTNTEAFF
J: TRBJ2-2; V: TRBV11-3; CDR3: CASSPGAGQGDTGELFF
J: TRBJ2-2; V: TRBV19; CDR3: CASSLLRGTGELFF
J: TRBJ2-1; V: TRBV5-4; CDR3: CASSFQGNEQFF
J: TRBJ2-7; V: TRBV7-8; CDR3: CASRLQGWEQYF
J: TRBJ1-1; V: TRBV7-2; CDR3: CASSPNRGEAFF